These 16 T cell receptor beta chains originate from one sample sequenced in a study of blood T cells in healthy people across ages. The authors ran a second PCR of 7 to 11 cycles using a sample-barcoded 5' primer and a J-beta primer mix. Using its own MiXCR run on the 5' RACE reads, TCRdb lists one record per CDR3 protein. The sample includes more than 1,000,000 distinct CDR3 sequences, around 25% of them seen just once. Separately, the same data were catalogued under a study of T cells of mothers and their children.

Sequenced input: blood. These receptors were collected from a girl under 10 years old in good health.

The rearrangement joins TRBV5-1 to TRBJ1-1; D gene ambiguous. This CDR3 has 13 amino acids. CDR1 is SGHRS, CDR2 YFSETQ, per germline. Trimming cost V 7 bases and J 1 base, with 11 bases left between them. The CDR3 here is CASCLSQNTEAFF. The CDR3 DNA reads as TGCGCCAGCTGCCTTAGTCAGAACACTGAAGCTTTCTTT.

The CDR3 DNA is TGTGCCAGCAGCTTACGTGGACAGGGACCCGGTGAAAAACTGTTTTTT. This codes for CASSLRGQGPGEKLFF. The chain links TRBV7-8 to TRBJ1-4; 8 nucleotides agree with TRBD1. Germline CDR1 and CDR2: SGHVS and FQNEAQ. J gave up 7 bases and V 2 bases, and 9 bases lay outside the gene matches. This CDR3 has 16 residues.

V is TRBV6-5 and J is TRBJ1-1, with 7 bases matching TRBD1. The germline CDR1 and CDR2 sequences are MNHEY and SVGAGI. The CDR3 loop spans 15 amino acids. The ends lost 3 bases at V and 0 bases at J; junction bases unmatched: 4. CDR3: CASSYGDSLNTEAFF. The CDR3 DNA reads as TGTGCCAGCAGTTATGGGGACAGCTTGAACACTGAAGCTTTCTTT.

This clonotype was found a few times. The rearrangement joins TRBV27 to TRBJ1-1, with D perhaps TRBD1 (5 bases). Deletions cut 8 bases from V and 0 bases from J, with 16 bases between. Germline loops: CDR1 MNHEY, CDR2 SMNVEV (reference sequence). The CDR3 contains 15 residues. CDR3 in DNA: TGTGCCAGCTATGGGCGGGGGAGCATGAACACTGAAGCTTTCTTT. It is translated as CASYGRGSMNTEAFF.

The chain employs TRBV29-1 and TRBJ2-7; D gene unclear. Between the trimmed V and J ends, which lost 6 bases and 0 bases, there was a span of 15 bases. CDR3 length: 14 amino acids. From germline, CDR1 is SQVTM and CDR2 ANQGSEA. CDR3 sequence reads: CSVARKLSSYEQYF. The DNA for the CDR3 is TGCAGCGTCGCCAGGAAACTGAGCTCCTACGAGCAGTACTTC.

This clonotype has only a few counts. The CDR3 sequence is CASSQDGLALTQYF. CDR3 DNA sequence: TGCGCCAGCAGCCAAGACGGACTGGCATTGACCCAGTACTTC. The chain links TRBV4-1 to TRBJ2-5; perhaps TRBD2 as D (5 bases). The germline gives CDR1 MGHRA, CDR2 YSYEKL. The V end was cut by 0 bases, the J end by 7 bases, with 12 bases between. CDR3 length: 14 residues.

This clonotype was detected only a few times. J is TRBJ2-5 and V is TRBV29-1; weak D call: TRBD2 (6 bases). The J call may be in error: the DNA end matches TRBJ2-7 better. The CDR3 length is 12 residues. The germline CDR1 and CDR2 sequences are SQVTM and ANQGSEA. Here the CDR3 reads CSVKGGTGEQYF. Here the CDR3 DNA reads TGCAGCGTTAAGGGCGGGACCGGCGAGCAGTACTTC.

This clonotype was detected only a few times. The chain joins TRBV14 to TRBJ2-4; weak D call: TRBD2 (6 bases). The ends were cut back, 4 bases at V and 12 bases at J, with 22 bases in the middle. The germline V gene has CDR1 SGHDN and CDR2 FVKESK. The CDR3 spans 15 residues. CDR3 residues: CASSPKIWTGTPQYF. The DNA of the CDR3 is TGTGCCAGCAGCCCTAAGATTTGGACCGGGACTCCTCAGTACTTC.

In this sample, this clonotype turned up a few times. The gene calls are TRBV5-5 and TRBJ1-5; tentatively, D is TRBD1 (6 bases). CDR1 and CDR2 from the germline V gene are SGHKS and YYEKEE (reference sequence). The germline V and J ends were trimmed by 0 bases and 1 base, with 17 bases remaining between them. The CDR3 covers 18 residues. This CDR3 is CASSLATGGAVSNQPQHF. CDR3 nucleotides: TGTGCCAGCAGCTTGGCGACTGGGGGGGCCGTGAGCAATCAGCCCCAGCATTTT.

This clonotype has a handful of counts. The chain recombines TRBV5-1 with TRBJ1-1; 9 nucleotides line up with TRBD1. The CDR3 is 16 amino acids. V lost 0 bases and J lost 1; bases outside the gene matches: 4. CDR1 and CDR2 from the germline V gene are SGHRS and YFSETQ. This chain's CDR3 is CASSLGDREKNTEAFF. The CDR3 nucleotides are TGCGCCAGCAGCTTGGGGGACAGGGAGAAGAACACTGAAGCTTTCTTT.

This chain uses TRBV10-3 with TRBJ1-1; possible D gene TRBD1, 6 bases. The CDR3 consists of 12 residues. The germline gives CDR1 ENHRY, CDR2 SYGVKD. Between the trimmed V and J ends, which lost 8 bases and 5 bases, there was a span of 12 bases. The CDR3 coding sequence is TGTGCCATCGGGGGGCACGCAACTGAAGCTTTCTTT. This sequence encodes CAIGGHATEAFF.

The J gene is TRBJ1-1, the V gene TRBV5-5; D not certain. CDR1 is SGHKS and CDR2 is YYEKEE in the germline V gene (reference sequence). The CDR3 is 17 amino acids. V was cut by 2 bases and J by 2 bases, with 19 bases left in between. This CDR3 is CASSFRWPITLNTEAFF. The CDR3 DNA follows: TGTGCCAGCAGCTTTAGGTGGCCTATCACCCTAAACACTGAAGCTTTCTTT.

Only a few counts were recorded for this clonotype. The rearrangement links TRBV3-1 to TRBJ1-4; D gene uncertain. Germline V lookup: CDR1 LGHDT, CDR2 YNNKEL (reference sequence). The ends were cut back, 0 bases at V and 6 bases at J, with 20 bases in the middle. The CDR3 sequence is 18 residues long. The CDR3 sequence is CASSQDRFLAIGDEKLFF. The CDR3 DNA follows: TGTGCCAGCAGCCAAGATCGGTTCCTCGCAATTGGCGATGAAAAACTGTTTTTT.

This clonotype turned up a few times. The chain has TRBV12-5 and TRBJ2-1; D may be TRBD1 (5 bases). The V gene's germline CDR1 is LGHNT and CDR2 FRNRAP. V shed 4 bases and J shed 2 bases, with 6 bases lying between them. The CDR3 is 13 residues long. CDR3 nucleotide sequence: TGTGCTAGTGGTTCGGACACCTACAATGAGCAGTTCTTC. It specifies CASGSDTYNEQFF.

This clonotype was seen a single time. The V call is TRBV15, the J call TRBJ1-6; no firm D call. Germline values: CDR1 LNHNV, CDR2 YYDKDF (reference sequence). V lost 5 bases, J lost 11 bases, and 16 bases lay in between. The CDR3 runs to 14 residues. Here the CDR3 reads CATSPGMGATPLHF. In DNA form, the CDR3 reads TGTGCCACCAGCCCAGGTATGGGAGCGACACCCCTCCACTTT.

The chain has TRBV20-1 and TRBJ2-5; possible D gene TRBD1, 7 bases. The end of the DNA aligns better with TRBJ2-1, so the J call may be wrong. CDR1 is DFQATT, CDR2 SNEGSKA, per germline (reference sequence). The CDR3 is 16 amino acids. CDR3: CSAQGGEAWLYNEQFF. The DNA of the CDR3 is TGCAGTGCCCAGGGGGGAGAGGCTTGGCTCTACAATGAGCAGTTCTTC.